The 8 T cell receptor beta chains below all came from one sample that was sequenced in a study of blood T cell repertoires in COVID-19. The data were produced by immunoSEQ multiplex PCR, yet TCRdb's version contains in-frame clones alone and is incomplete. This table has some 150,000 clones, about 73% appearing once. Sequenced sample: peripheral blood. The receptors were sampled from an elderly man with acute or convalescent COVID-19.

V and J are TRBV19 and TRBJ2-2, with TRBD2 identical over 8 bases. V shed 5 bases, J shed 6 bases, and the junction held 8 bases outside the gene matches. Germline V lookup: CDR1 LNHDA, CDR2 SQIVND (reference sequence). There are 15 residues in the CDR3. The CDR3 region is CASSPFSGASGELFF. In DNA, the CDR3 is TGTGCCAGTAGTCCGTTTAGCGGGGCCTCCGGGGAGCTGTTTTTT.

This clone was recorded at least ten times. The chain joins TRBV7-9 to TRBJ2-5; TRBD2 agrees at 8 bases. Germline values: CDR1 SEHNR, CDR2 FQNEAQ (reference sequence). With 5 bases clipped from V and 7 bases from J, the junction kept 21 bases outside the gene matches. There are 18 residues in the CDR3. The CDR3 bases are TGTGCCAGCAGCCTCCGCCCTGCGGGGGGCCTCTCGAAGGGGACCCAGTACTTC. This gives the protein CASSLRPAGGLSKGTQYF.

The chain combines TRBV7-2 with TRBJ1-2, with 10 bases matching TRBD1. Per germline, CDR1 SGHTA and CDR2 FQGNSA. J gave up 2 bases and V 11 bases, and 8 bases lay outside the gene matches. CDR3 size: 14 residues. The CDR3 is CAGRRTGGNYGYTF. The DNA for the CDR3 is TGTGCCGGGCGGAGGACAGGGGGAAACTATGGCTACACCTTC. Looking up the rest from reference TRBV7-2 and TRBJ1-2 gives the full variable domain: GAGVSQSPSNKVTEKGKDVELRCDPISGHTALYWYRQSLGQGLEFLIYFQGNSAPDKSGLPSDRFSAERTGGSVSTLTIQRTQQEDSAVYLCAGRRTGGNYGYTFGSGTRLTVV.

The chain joins TRBV5-4 to TRBJ2-5; TRBD1 might be the D (5 bases). The germline V gene encodes CDR1 SGHNT and CDR2 YYREEE (reference sequence). The CDR3 consists of 14 residues. Trimming removed 5 bases from V and 3 bases from J, with 14 bases in between. CDR3 residues: CASRYDRREETQYF. CDR3 coding DNA: TGTGCCAGCAGATATGACAGAAGAGAAGAGACCCAGTACTTC.

The rearrangement uses TRBV6-1 and TRBJ2-5; a weak D match, TRBD1 (5 bases). Germline CDR1 reads MNHNS; CDR2 reads SASEGT. The CDR3 length is 18 residues. V was cut by 1 base and J by 1 base, with 19 bases left in between. CDR3 nucleotide sequence: TGTGCCAGCAGTGAAGTAGTTCGCGGACAAGCAACCCAAGAGACCCAGTACTTC. Translation gives CASSEVVRGQATQETQYF.

This chain connects TRBV11-2 to TRBJ2-4, with a tentative D call TRBD2 (5 bases). CDR1 and CDR2 from the germline V gene are SGHAT and FQNNGV. The CDR3 runs to 12 residues. Deletions cut 6 bases from V and 6 bases from J, with 9 bases between. In DNA form, the CDR3 reads TGTGCCAGCAGTAAGGAGGTAAACATTCAGTACTTC. Translated: CASSKEVNIQYF.

V gene TRBV5-1 combines with J gene TRBJ2-3; D is undetermined. Germline values: CDR1 SGHRS, CDR2 YFSETQ. The CDR3 loop spans 14 amino acids. V lost 3 bases, J lost 3 bases, and 11 bases lay in between. CDR3 nucleotides: TGCGCCAGCAGCTCCAATTACGAGACAGATACGCAGTATTTT. Protein product: CASSSNYETDTQYF.

This clone was observed a few times. The chain carries TRBV6-1 and TRBJ2-7; D is possibly TRBD2 (5 bases). Trimming cost V 0 bases and J 7 bases, with 22 bases left between them. Germline V gene data show CDR1 as MNHNS and CDR2 as SASEGT. The CDR3 has 17 residues. DNA of the CDR3: TGTGCCAGCAGTGAAGCAGGAACGGGGATTCAGCTTTGGGAGCAGTACGTC. Its protein product is CASSEAGTGIQLWEQYV.